These 17 T cell receptor beta chains originate from one sample sequenced in a study of blood T cell repertoires in COVID-19. Measured with immunoSEQ multiplex PCR; TCRdb has only the in-frame clones, and not every one. The sample yields around 65,000 clones, approximately 91% seen once. Sequenced input: peripheral blood. Receptor source: a human donor in a cohort sampled during active COVID-19.

In its sample, this clone was seen once. This sequence joins TRBV5-6 and TRBJ2-2; TRBD1 aligns across 8 bases. The CDR3 has 15 amino acids. V dropped 1 base and J dropped 4; count of bases not matched to a gene: 3. Germline V gives CDR1 SGHDT, CDR2 YYEEEE. CDR3 DNA sequence: TGTGCCAGCAGCTTGCAGGGGGCTGGCACCGGGGAGCTGTTTTTT. It codes for CASSLQGAGTGELFF.

The rearrangement links TRBV6-5 to TRBJ2-1, with D perhaps TRBD1 (5 bases). V lost 7 bases and J 4 bases, leaving 11 bases between the germline ends. Germline assignment: CDR1 MNHEY and CDR2 SVGAGI. The CDR3 extends over 13 amino acids. Written as DNA, the CDR3 is TGTGCCAGCATGCCTCGACAGTACAATGAGCAGTTCTTC. It translates to CASMPRQYNEQFF.

The rearrangement joins TRBV28 to TRBJ1-1; a weak D match, TRBD1 (6 bases). CDR1 is MDHEN and CDR2 is SYDVKM in the germline V gene. Between the trimmed V and J ends, which lost 8 bases and 7 bases, there was a span of 14 bases. The length of the CDR3 is 12 residues. CDR3 nucleotides: TGTGCCAGCTTGGACAGTGTGGGTGAAGCTTTCTTT. Translated: CASLDSVGEAFF.

In this sample, this clone turned up once. The rearrangement joins TRBV5-1 to TRBJ2-7, with D maybe TRBD1 (5 bases). Germline loops: CDR1 SGHRS, CDR2 YFSETQ. The CDR3 totals 14 residues. V shed 1 base and J shed 7 bases, with 15 bases lying between them. The CDR3 is CASSLSLRVKEQYF. CDR3 DNA sequence: TGCGCCAGCAGCTTGTCCCTCAGGGTAAAGGAGCAGTACTTC.

The genes are TRBV29-1 and TRBJ1-1; TRBD1 matches at 11 bases. CDR3 length: 14 residues. With V trimmed by 6 bases and J by 1 base, 4 bases remained unmatched. Germline values: CDR1 SQVTM, CDR2 ANQGSEA. The CDR3 is CSVGTGGPNTEAFF. Here the CDR3 DNA reads TGCAGCGTCGGGACAGGGGGACCGAACACTGAAGCTTTCTTT.

The V call is TRBV18, the J call TRBJ2-2; D ambiguous. V was trimmed by 0 bases and J by 2 bases, leaving 4 bases between them. In germline, CDR1 is KGHSH, CDR2 LQKENI. This CDR3 region has 14 residues. CDR3 residues: CASSPPLNTGELFF. CDR3 in DNA: TGTGCCAGCTCACCACCCCTCAACACCGGGGAGCTGTTTTTT.

V is TRBV10-1 and J is TRBJ2-1, with 8 bases aligning to TRBD2. The CDR3 is 17 residues long. Germline V lookup: CDR1 WNHNN, CDR2 SYGVQD (reference sequence). After removal of 6 bases from V and 0 bases from J, the junction contained 10 bases not matched to a gene. CDR3 bases: TGCGCCAGCAGCGGGACTAGGGAACGGGGCTCCTACAATGAGCAGTTCTTC. Encoded protein: CASSGTRERGSYNEQFF.

The V call is TRBV3-1 (or the pseudogene TRBV3-2), the J call TRBJ2-7; 11 bases map to TRBD2. This CDR3 has 19 residues. V lost 4 bases and J lost 2; bases outside the gene matches: 16. Germline CDR1 and CDR2: LGHDT and YNNKEL (reference sequence). CDR3 loop: CASSPRTAVLAGETYEQYF. As DNA, the CDR3 is TGTGCCAGCAGCCCCAGGACAGCGGTACTAGCGGGAGAGACCTACGAGCAGTACTTC.

The sample holds a few counts of this clone. The gene calls are TRBV9 and TRBJ2-1, with a weak D call TRBD2 (5 bases). The CDR3 has 14 amino acids. Looked up from germline, CDR1 is SGDLS and CDR2 is YYNGEE. The germline V and J ends were trimmed by 3 bases and 0 bases, with 7 bases remaining between them. CDR3 amino acids: CASSGTLSYNEQFF. In nucleotides, the CDR3 is TGTGCCAGCAGCGGGACTCTCTCCTACAATGAGCAGTTCTTC.

This clone was seen a single time. The V gene is TRBV19, the J gene TRBJ2-7; weak D call: TRBD2 (6 bases). Trimming cost V 1 base and J 0 bases, with 10 bases left between them. The germline CDR1 and CDR2 sequences are LNHDA and SQIVND (reference sequence). The CDR3 is 15 amino acids. The CDR3 protein is CASSIADGGSYEQYF. The CDR3 DNA sequence: TGTGCCAGTAGTATAGCGGACGGGGGCTCCTACGAGCAGTACTTC.

CDR3 residues: CASSSSGDTEAFF. CDR3 nucleotide sequence: TGTGCCAGCTCCTCAAGCGGGGACACTGAAGCTTTCTTT. The chain joins TRBV7-3 to TRBJ1-1, with D uncertain. With 8 bases removed from V and 3 bases from J, the gap between germline ends came to 13 bases. In germline, CDR1 is SGHTA, CDR2 FQGTGA. The CDR3 has 13 amino acids.

This clone was detected once. The chain links TRBV28 to TRBJ2-1; 8 nucleotides match TRBD2. The V segment lost 7 bases and the J segment 10 bases; nucleotides outside the gene matches: 12. This CDR3 is built from 14 residues. Germline assignment: CDR1 MDHEN and CDR2 SYDVKM. The CDR3 is CASTPGGPLREQFF. CDR3 in DNA: TGTGCCAGCACCCCGGGGGGGCCGCTGAGAGAGCAGTTCTTC.

The CDR3 DNA follows: TGTGCCATCAGCTCGACAGATACCAATTCACCCCTCCACTTT. Protein: CAISSTDTNSPLHF. The chain recombines TRBV10-3 with TRBJ1-6; tentative D call: TRBD1 (5 bases). V was pared by 6 bases and J by 7 bases, with 13 bases between. There are 14 residues in the CDR3. CDR1 and CDR2 (germline): ENHRY, SYGVKD.

The table lists this clone with a count of one. CDR3 coding DNA: TGCGCCAGCAACCCGGGAGGGCCGATCGGGGAGCTGTTTTTT. This gives the protein CASNPGGPIGELFF. V gene TRBV5-1 combines with J gene TRBJ2-2; 8 nucleotides agree with TRBD2. V was clipped by 6 bases and J by 7 bases; unmatched bases: 8. The CDR3 consists of 14 residues. Germline loops: CDR1 SGHRS, CDR2 YFSETQ.

The chain has TRBV7-2 and TRBJ2-5, with 12 bases that match TRBD2. The CDR3 has 15 amino acids. The junction had 3 bases not matched to a gene; V was cut back by 2 bases and J by 5 bases. Per germline, CDR1 SGHTA and CDR2 FQGNSA. The CDR3 here is CASSLTSGRTETQYF. The CDR3 nucleotides read TGTGCCAGCAGCTTAACTAGCGGGAGGACGGAGACCCAGTACTTC.

The chain combines TRBV5-1 with TRBJ2-3, with TRBD2 identical over 11 bases. Germline CDR1 SGHRS, CDR2 YFSETQ. The CDR3 covers 17 residues. The J segment lost 3 bases and the V segment lost 0 bases, leaving 6 bases of the junction unmatched. The CDR3 loop reads CASSLDTSGSWTDTQYF. DNA of the CDR3: TGCGCCAGCAGCTTGGATACTAGCGGGAGTTGGACAGATACGCAGTATTTT.

This sequence joins TRBV6-2 or TRBV6-3 and TRBJ2-1; TRBD2 aligns across 8 bases. The CDR3 extends over 18 amino acids. Germline assignment: CDR1 MNHEY and CDR2 SVGEGT. Germline trimming cut 2 bases from V and 2 bases from J; bases unmatched to any gene: 11. CDR3 protein: CASSYPTWTSLPYNEQFF. CDR3 DNA sequence: TGTGCCAGCAGTTACCCCACCTGGACTAGCCTCCCCTACAATGAGCAGTTCTTC.